A single sample gave rise to the 14 T cell receptor beta chains below, sequenced in a study of T cells in Graves' hyperthyroidism and ophthalmopathy. Amplified TCR beta CDR3 regions came from RNA transcripts. HTBI primers were used for first-round RT-PCR of the TCR CDR3. Via MiXCR, TCRdb re-called the multiplex PCR reads, giving one row per CDR3 protein. Among approximately 700,000 distinct CDR3 sequences listed, less than 45% were seen once. Sequences were obtained from peripheral blood or thyroid tissue (not recorded which). The source of these receptors is an adult man with Graves' disease, either hyperthyroidism or ophthalmopathy (not recorded which).

This clonotype was seen repeatedly, ten times or more. The chain employs TRBV5-1 and TRBJ1-5; 7 bases agree with TRBD1. CDR3 size: 15 residues. The ends lost 0 bases at V and 2 bases at J; junction bases unmatched: 2. Germline CDR1 reads SGHRS; CDR2 reads YFSETQ. The CDR3 region is CASSLEGQRNQPQHF. The CDR3 coding sequence is TGCGCCAGCAGCTTGGAGGGACAGCGCAATCAGCCCCAGCATTTT.

A few counts support this clonotype. This rearrangement joins TRBV10-3 to TRBJ2-7; D is ambiguous. Looked up from germline, CDR1 is ENHRY and CDR2 is SYGVKD. There are 13 residues in the CDR3. The CDR3 sequence: CARRDTGGYEQYF. The CDR3 bases are TGTGCTAGACGTGACACGGGCGGCTACGAGCAGTACTTC.

In this sample, this clonotype turned up many times. The chain uses TRBV29-1 and TRBJ1-1; D possibly corresponds to TRBD1 (6 bases). This CDR3 region has 12 residues. Per the germline V gene, CDR1 is SQVTM and CDR2 is ANQGSEA. V was pared by 6 bases and J by 4 bases, with 12 bases between. The CDR3 loop reads CSVRQGTTEAFF. CDR3 nucleotides: TGCAGCGTACGTCAGGGGACCACTGAAGCTTTCTTT.

The chain joins TRBV9 to TRBJ1-2, with 9 bases lining up with TRBD1. Looked up from germline, CDR1 is SGDLS and CDR2 is YYNGEE. Trimming at V came to 4 bases and at J to 3 bases, leaving 13 bases not matched to a gene. CDR3 length: 17 amino acids. The CDR3 nucleotides read TGTGCCAGCAGCACCAGGACAGGGGTCCCTGCTTACTATGGCTACACCTTC. Translated, it gives CASSTRTGVPAYYGYTF. Together with reference TRBV9 and TRBJ1-2, the CDR3 gives the full variable domain: DSGVTQTPKHLITATGQRVTLRCSPRSGDLSVYWYQQSLDQGLQFLIQYYNGEERAKGNILERFSAQQFPDLHSELNLSSLELGDSALYFCASSTRTGVPAYYGYTFGSGTRLTVV.

This clonotype was detected only once. The V call is TRBV29-1, the J call TRBJ2-7; D uncertain. CDR1 and CDR2 from the germline V gene are SQVTM and ANQGSEA. This CDR3 region has 12 residues. CDR3 loop: CSEVPHSYEQYF. The CDR3 DNA is TGCAGTGAAGTACCACACTCCTACGAGCAGTACTTC.

The rearrangement joins TRBV6-1 to TRBJ2-7; D possibly matches TRBD1 or TRBD2 (5 bases each). Trimming took off 8 bases at V and 4 bases at J, with 18 bases between the two ends. CDR3 size: 14 residues. Germline V gene lookup returns CDR1 MNHNS and CDR2 SASEGT. Here the CDR3 reads CASRGLRWGYEQYF. The DNA for the CDR3 is TGTGCCAGCCGTGGACTCCGATGGGGGTACGAGCAGTACTTC.

The genes are TRBV7-9 and TRBJ2-1; 10 nucleotides line up with TRBD1. Looked up from germline, CDR1 is SEHNR and CDR2 is FQNEAQ (reference sequence). The CDR3 loop spans 14 amino acids. Unmatched junction bases numbered 4, after V lost 5 bases and J lost 6 bases. The CDR3 spells CASSPDRGFNEQFF. In nucleotides, the CDR3 is TGTGCCAGCAGCCCGGACAGGGGGTTCAATGAGCAGTTCTTC.

This clonotype was detected many times. The J gene is TRBJ1-2, the V gene TRBV2; 8 nucleotides agree with TRBD1. Looked up from germline, CDR1 is SNHLY and CDR2 is FYNNEI. The CDR3 is 13 residues long. Germline trimming cut 4 bases from V and 3 bases from J; bases unmatched to any gene: 1. CDR3 sequence (DNA): TGTGCCAGCAGTGTGGGACAGGACTATGGCTACACCTTC. Residues: CASSVGQDYGYTF.

This sequence joins TRBV2 and TRBJ1-6; D call uncertain. The CDR3 is 16 residues long. V lost 0 bases, J lost 6 bases, and 12 bases lay in between. CDR1 and CDR2 (germline): SNHLY, FYNNEI. CDR3 sequence: CASSEATGFGNSPLHF. DNA for the CDR3: TGTGCCAGCAGTGAAGCCACGGGGTTTGGTAATTCACCCCTCCACTTT.

In this sample, this clonotype turned up a few times. This could be a read error, since a much larger clone is one nucleotide away. The chain recombines TRBV10-3 with TRBJ1-2; the match to TRBD1 covers 9 bases. CDR1 ENHRY and CDR2 SYGVKD come from the germline V gene. The CDR3 consists of 14 residues. In nucleotides, the CDR3 is TGTGCCGTCAGTGAGACCCGGACAGGGGATGGCTACACCTTC. This sequence encodes CAVSETRTGDGYTF.

This clonotype showed up just a few times. This chain connects TRBV29-1 to TRBJ2-2, with 11 nucleotides matching TRBD1. The germline V gene has CDR1 SQVTM and CDR2 ANQGSEA. V trimming: 4 bases; J trimming: 3 bases; junction bases outside the gene matches: 7. This CDR3 comprises 16 residues. The chain's CDR3 is CSVVGWTGGHTGELFF. The CDR3 nucleotides are TGCAGCGTTGTAGGGTGGACAGGGGGCCACACCGGGGAGCTGTTTTTT.

This CDR3 reads CASETSRALKQPQHF. The CDR3 bases are TGTGCCAGCGAGACAAGCAGGGCTCTAAAACAGCCCCAGCATTTT. The chain joins TRBV12-3 or TRBV12-4 to TRBJ1-5, with D perhaps TRBD1 (5 bases). V was shortened by 8 bases and J by 7 bases, with 21 bases between the two germline ends. This CDR3 comprises 15 residues.

The V gene is TRBV12-3 or TRBV12-4, the J gene TRBJ1-4, with D uncertain. CDR3 length: 13 residues. Trimming took off 2 bases at V and 6 bases at J, with 7 bases between the two ends. The CDR3, as DNA: TGTGCCAGCAGTTTAAGAACGGATGAAAAACTGTTTTTT. Encoded protein: CASSLRTDEKLFF.

This clonotype was picked up many times. DNA for the CDR3: TGTGCCAGTAGTCTATACGGTAGGGGTAGCAATCAGCCCCAGCATTTT. It codes for CASSLYGRGSNQPQHF. The chain couples TRBV19 to TRBJ1-5; D might be TRBD1 (5 bases). V was shortened by 5 bases and J by 0 bases, with 14 bases between the two germline ends. Germline CDR1 LNHDA, CDR2 SQIVND (reference sequence). The CDR3 totals 16 residues. Supplemented by reference TRBV19 and TRBJ1-5, the full variable domain reads DGGITQSPKYLFRKEGQNVTLSCEQNLNHDAMYWYRQDPGQGLRLIYYSQIVNDFQKGDIAEGYSVSREKKESFPLTVTSAQKNPTAFYLCASSLYGRGSNQPQHFGDGTRLSIL.